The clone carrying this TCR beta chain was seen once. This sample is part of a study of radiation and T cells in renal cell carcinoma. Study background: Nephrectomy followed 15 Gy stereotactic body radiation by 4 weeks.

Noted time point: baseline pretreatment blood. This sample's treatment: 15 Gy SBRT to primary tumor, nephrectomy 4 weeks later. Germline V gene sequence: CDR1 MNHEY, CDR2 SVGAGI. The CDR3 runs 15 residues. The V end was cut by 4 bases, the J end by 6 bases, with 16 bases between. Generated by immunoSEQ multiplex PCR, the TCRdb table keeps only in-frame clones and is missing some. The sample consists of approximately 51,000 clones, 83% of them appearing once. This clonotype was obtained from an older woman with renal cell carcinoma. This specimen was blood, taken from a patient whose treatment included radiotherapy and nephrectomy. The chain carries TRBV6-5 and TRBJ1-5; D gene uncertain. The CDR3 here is CASSSGSGRSQPQHF. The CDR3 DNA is TGTGCCAGCAGTTCCGGATCCGGACGGAGTCAGCCCCAGCATTTT.